What follows are 25 T cell receptor beta chains derived from one specimen sequenced in a study of memory B cells and T cells in multiple sclerosis. CFSE-dim autoproliferating and CFSE-high non-proliferating T cells from unstimulated culture were sequenced separately. Roughly 4.5x10^7 CFSE-labeled PBMCs were cultured less than nine days unstimulated, then replicate wells were pooled. These receptors' antigens are unknown. Clones were read by immunoSEQ multiplex PCR, and TCRdb kept only the in-frame ones, dropping some. This table holds under 50,000 clones, roughly four fifths found once. What was sequenced was PBMCs from blood kept in culture. The receptor source for this set is a human donor with multiple sclerosis.

The V gene is TRBV30, the J gene TRBJ2-6; weak D call: TRBD2 (6 bases). There are 15 residues in the CDR3. In germline, CDR1 is GTSNPN, CDR2 SVGIG (reference sequence). The V end lost 5 bases, the J end lost 2 bases, and 13 bases lay between the germline ends. CDR3 DNA sequence: TGTGCCTGGGCCCTGGGACTTACTGGGGCCAACGTCCTGACTTTC. It specifies CAWALGLTGANVLTF.

The chain couples TRBV10-3 to TRBJ2-5; 7 nucleotides match TRBD1. The J call may be incorrect, as the DNA end agrees better with TRBJ2-7. Germline V lookup: CDR1 ENHRY, CDR2 SYGVKD. The CDR3 is 14 residues long. Here the CDR3 reads CAISESTDRAEQYF. DNA of the CDR3: TGTGCCATCAGTGAGTCGACTGACAGGGCCGAGCAGTACTTC.

The V gene is TRBV15, the J gene TRBJ2-2, with 8 bases matching TRBD1. In germline, CDR1 is LNHNV, CDR2 YYDKDF (reference sequence). The CDR3 is 16 residues long. V dropped 2 bases and J dropped 6; count of bases not matched to a gene: 8. CDR3 region: CATSRPPDREAGELFF. The CDR3 bases are TGTGCCACCAGCAGACCCCCGGACAGGGAAGCCGGGGAGCTGTTTTTT.

This sequence joins TRBV19 and TRBJ1-1; the D is unclear. V lost 8 bases and J 4 bases, leaving 14 bases between the germline ends. The CDR3 spans 13 residues. CDR1 and CDR2 from the germline V gene are LNHDA and SQIVND (reference sequence). CDR3 amino acids: CASAPGSGTEAFF. The DNA of the CDR3 is TGTGCCAGTGCCCCCGGGTCGGGCACTGAAGCTTTCTTT.

Only a few counts were recorded for this clone. The same CDR3 also results from other DNA sequences found in this sample. The chain joins TRBV18 to TRBJ2-7; no clear D. Trimming left V 2 bases short and J 0 bases short, with 5 bases between. Looked up from germline, CDR1 is KGHSH and CDR2 is LQKENI. This CDR3 spans 13 amino acids. The CDR3 DNA follows: TGTGCCAGCTCACCAACCGCCTCCTACGAGCAGTACTTC. Amino acids: CASSPTASYEQYF.

This chain links TRBV2 with TRBJ1-1; the D gene is possibly TRBD1 (6 bases). Per the germline V gene, CDR1 is SNHLY and CDR2 is FYNNEI. The CDR3 spans 15 residues. V lost 4 bases to trimming and J lost 4 bases, with 16 bases between them. For the CDR3, the DNA is TGTGCCAGCAGTGGCTCAGGGGCTCGGGGCACTGAAGCTTTCTTT. Protein: CASSGSGARGTEAFF.

This clone occurred once. The J gene is TRBJ2-7, the V gene TRBV6-6; D ambiguous. The germline V gene has CDR1 MNHNY and CDR2 SVGAGI (reference sequence). V was pared by 8 bases and J by 0 bases, with 17 bases between. The CDR3 is 15 amino acids. The CDR3 loop is CASHSGQLRSYEQYF. The CDR3 coding sequence is TGTGCCAGCCATTCTGGGCAATTGCGCTCCTACGAGCAGTACTTC.

The CDR3 DNA reads TGTGCCAGCAGAGCCGGGGCTAACTATGGCTACACCTTC. It codes for CASRAGANYGYTF. The gene calls are TRBV6-5 and TRBJ1-2; D not resolved. Germline assignment: CDR1 MNHEY and CDR2 SVGAGI. The CDR3 loop spans 13 amino acids. The V end was cut by 6 bases, the J end by 0 bases, with 8 bases between.

V is TRBV6-6 and J is TRBJ2-1, with D tentatively TRBD1 or TRBD2 (5 bases each). Germline loops: CDR1 MNHNY, CDR2 SVGAGI (reference sequence). V was trimmed by 1 base and J by 6 bases, leaving 13 bases between them. The CDR3 length is 15 residues. CDR3 amino acids: CASSYWDPATNEQFF. The CDR3 nucleotides read TGTGCCAGCAGTTACTGGGACCCGGCAACCAATGAGCAGTTCTTC.

This clone was seen a few times. The chain uses TRBV6-6 and TRBJ1-2, with 7 bases that match TRBD1. This CDR3 comprises 15 residues. The ends lost 5 bases at V and 6 bases at J; junction bases unmatched: 12. Germline values: CDR1 MNHNY, CDR2 SVGAGI (reference sequence). This CDR3 is CASSQKPTGLHGYTF. The DNA of the CDR3 is TGTGCCAGCAGTCAAAAACCGACAGGGCTGCATGGCTACACCTTC.

The chain carries TRBV2 and TRBJ2-3; weak D call: TRBD1 (6 bases). The CDR3 extends over 14 amino acids. The ends were cut back, 10 bases at V and 1 base at J, with 15 bases in the middle. Germline V gives CDR1 SNHLY, CDR2 FYNNEI. In nucleotides, the CDR3 is TGTGCCACCGAGGACAGTGTTCGCACAGATACGCAGTATTTT. Amino acids: CATEDSVRTDTQYF.

The rearrangement joins TRBV5-1 to TRBJ2-1; 8 bases fit TRBD2. Trimming cost V 4 bases and J 8 bases; bases outside gene matches: 8. The CDR3 is 14 residues long. Germline CDR1 SGHRS, CDR2 YFSETQ. The DNA of the CDR3 is TGCGCCAGCAGCCAAGGACTAGCTAGGGATGAGCAGTTCTTC. This sequence encodes CASSQGLARDEQFF.

The rearrangement links TRBV11-2 to TRBJ1-2; TRBD1 matches at 9 bases. Germline CDR1 SGHAT, CDR2 FQNNGV. This CDR3 region has 16 residues. The V gene end was trimmed by 2 bases and the J gene end by 7 bases; junction bases not matched to a gene: 11. The CDR3 nucleotides are TGTGCCAGCAGCTTAAGAGCCGGGACAGGGAATACTGGCTACACCTTC. It encodes CASSLRAGTGNTGYTF.

The chain has TRBV10-3 and TRBJ2-3; TRBD2 agrees at 7 bases. Germline CDR1 is ENHRY and CDR2 is SYGVKD. V lost 3 bases, J lost 1 base, and 4 bases stayed unmatched. The CDR3 contains 15 residues. CDR3 sequence reads: CAISDPGGRTDTQYF. The DNA for the CDR3 is TGTGCCATCAGTGACCCGGGGGGTCGCACAGATACGCAGTATTTT.

This sequence joins TRBV2 and TRBJ2-7; the match to TRBD1 covers 7 bases. With 4 bases clipped from V and 11 bases from J, the junction kept 11 bases outside the gene matches. CDR3 size: 13 residues. The germline V gene encodes CDR1 SNHLY and CDR2 FYNNEI. This CDR3 reads CASSAGQDGFKYF. In DNA form, the CDR3 reads TGTGCCAGCAGTGCTGGACAGGACGGTTTTAAGTACTTC. The full variable domain, with the rest looked up from reference TRBV2 and TRBJ2-7, is EPEVTQTPSHQVTQMGQEVILRCVPISNHLYFYWYRQILGQKVEFLVSFYNNEISEKSEIFDDQFSVERPDGSNFTLKIRSTKLEDSAMYFCASSAGQDGFKYFGPGTRLTVT.

This clone was counted only a few times. The V call is TRBV7-6, the J call TRBJ2-7; D might be TRBD1 (5 bases). The length of the CDR3 is 13 residues. V was pared by 8 bases and J by 3 bases, with 14 bases between. The germline gives CDR1 SGHVS, CDR2 FNYEAQ. The DNA for the CDR3 is TGTGCCAGCGCCCAGGGCCCGAACTACGAGCAGTACTTC. It is translated as CASAQGPNYEQYF.

The J gene is TRBJ2-5, the V gene TRBV2, with 9 bases matching TRBD2. Germline V lookup: CDR1 SNHLY, CDR2 FYNNEI. V shed 10 bases, J shed 4 bases, and the junction held 10 bases outside the gene matches. This CDR3 contains 14 residues. The CDR3 sequence: CATQRGGAVETQYF. The CDR3 bases are TGTGCCACCCAACGCGGGGGGGCCGTAGAGACCCAGTACTTC. The full variable domain, completed using reference TRBV2 and TRBJ2-5, is EPEVTQTPSHQVTQMGQEVILRCVPISNHLYFYWYRQILGQKVEFLVSFYNNEISEKSEIFDDQFSVERPDGSNFTLKIRSTKLEDSAMYFCATQRGGAVETQYFGPGTRLLVL.

This chain uses TRBV11-3 with TRBJ1-1; D gene unclear. V was pared by 5 bases and J by 11 bases, with 21 bases between. This CDR3 has 14 amino acids. In germline, CDR1 is SGHNT, CDR2 YENEEA. CDR3 residues: CASSRQTRPRGAFF. The CDR3 DNA is TGTGCCAGCAGCCGACAAACTAGGCCGAGAGGGGCTTTCTTT.

The chain combines TRBV5-6 with TRBJ2-5; 8 nucleotides line up with TRBD1. From germline, CDR1 is SGHDT and CDR2 YYEEEE. V lost 1 base, J lost 4 bases, and 6 bases stayed unmatched. This CDR3 is built from 15 residues. CDR3 region: CASSLRVRGRETQYF. As DNA, the CDR3 is TGTGCCAGCAGCTTGCGGGTCAGGGGGCGAGAGACCCAGTACTTC.

This chain uses TRBV10-3 with TRBJ1-2; D gene unclear. The germline V gene encodes CDR1 ENHRY and CDR2 SYGVKD. This CDR3 is built from 15 residues. The V and J ends lost 2 bases and 0 bases respectively, with 10 bases between them. The CDR3 spells CAISEIRRSNYGYTF. The CDR3 DNA reads as TGTGCCATCAGTGAGATCAGGCGTTCTAACTATGGCTACACCTTC.

The chain combines TRBV21-1 with TRBJ2-1. TRBV21-1 is designated a pseudogene. CDR3 length: 16 residues. CDR3 nucleotides: TGTGCCAGCAGCAAAGGCCCCGATAACTCCTACAATGAGCAGTTCTTC. Encoded protein: CASSKGPDNSYNEQFF.

There are a few counts of this clone. The chain combines TRBV30 with TRBJ2-1; 10 bases fit TRBD2. The CDR3 covers 15 residues. With 4 bases clipped from V and 0 bases from J, the junction kept 3 bases outside the gene matches. The germline gives CDR1 GTSNPN, CDR2 SVGIG (reference sequence). CDR3 bases: TGTGCCTGGAATAGACTAGCGGGCTCCTACAATGAGCAGTTCTTC. Translating gives CAWNRLAGSYNEQFF.

The gene calls are TRBV5-6 and TRBJ2-7; 9 bases agree with TRBD1. The V gene's germline CDR1 is SGHDT and CDR2 YYEEEE. The CDR3 covers 17 residues. V shed 3 bases and J 3 bases; nucleotides not matched to a gene: 13. The CDR3 DNA reads as TGTGCCAGCAGCTCTGGGCTTTATGGGACAGGGAACTACGAGCAGTACTTC. It codes for CASSSGLYGTGNYEQYF.

The chain is built from TRBV11-2 and TRBJ2-2; no clear D. This CDR3 contains 16 residues. Germline V gene sequence: CDR1 SGHAT, CDR2 FQNNGV. The V gene lost 5 bases and the J gene lost 0 bases, with 13 bases spanning the gap. CDR3 DNA sequence: TGTGCCAGCAGCCCTCCTGCAGGCGCGAACACCGGGGAGCTGTTTTTT. It encodes CASSPPAGANTGELFF.

This clone appeared a few times. This sequence joins TRBV18 and TRBJ1-5, with a tentative D call TRBD1 (5 bases). Germline V gives CDR1 KGHSH, CDR2 LQKENI. The CDR3 covers 14 residues. The V gene lost 3 bases and the J gene lost 5 bases, with 11 bases spanning the gap. CDR3 protein: CASSPGGDDQPQHF. The CDR3 region has the DNA TGTGCCAGCTCACCGGGGGGAGACGATCAGCCCCAGCATTTT.